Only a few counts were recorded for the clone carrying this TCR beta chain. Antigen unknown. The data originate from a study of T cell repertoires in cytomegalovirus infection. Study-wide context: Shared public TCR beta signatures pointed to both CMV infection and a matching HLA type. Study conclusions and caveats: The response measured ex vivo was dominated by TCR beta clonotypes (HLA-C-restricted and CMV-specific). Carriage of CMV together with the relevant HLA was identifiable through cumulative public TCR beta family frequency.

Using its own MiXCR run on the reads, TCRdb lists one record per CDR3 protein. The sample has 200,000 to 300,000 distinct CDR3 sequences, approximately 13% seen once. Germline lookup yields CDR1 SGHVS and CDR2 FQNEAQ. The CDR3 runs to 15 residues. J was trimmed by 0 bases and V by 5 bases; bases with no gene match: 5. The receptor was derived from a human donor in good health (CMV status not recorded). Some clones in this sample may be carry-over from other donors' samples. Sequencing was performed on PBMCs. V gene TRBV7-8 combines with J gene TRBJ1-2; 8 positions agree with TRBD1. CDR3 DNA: TGTGCCAGCAGCCAGGGGGCAGAATCTAACTATGGCTACACCTTC. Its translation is CASSQGAESNYGYTF.